This T cell receptor (beta chain) emerged from a study of early T cells in non-severe SARS-CoV-2 infection. The overall study: The authors sequenced bulk RNA from unsorted whole blood, leaving chains unpaired.

V shed 5 bases and J shed 7 bases, with 12 bases lying between them. Per germline, CDR1 SEHNR and CDR2 FQNEAQ (reference sequence). This CDR3 has 14 amino acids. Individual cDNA molecules were tagged with unique molecular identifiers. TCRdb passed the 5' RACE reads through MiXCR, listing each CDR3 protein once. The sample has 59,000 or so distinct CDR3 sequences; roughly an eighth are singletons. This clonotype appeared many times. This receptor was identified in an adult who was a healthcare worker with PCR-confirmed SARS-CoV-2 infection or an uninfected control (not recorded which). The chain employs TRBV7-9 and TRBJ1-6; perhaps TRBD1 as D (6 bases). Here the sequenced sample was whole blood, taken at baseline. The CDR3 here is CASSRGQLNSPLHF. Here the CDR3 DNA reads TGTGCCAGCAGCCGCGGACAGCTGAATTCACCCCTCCACTTT.